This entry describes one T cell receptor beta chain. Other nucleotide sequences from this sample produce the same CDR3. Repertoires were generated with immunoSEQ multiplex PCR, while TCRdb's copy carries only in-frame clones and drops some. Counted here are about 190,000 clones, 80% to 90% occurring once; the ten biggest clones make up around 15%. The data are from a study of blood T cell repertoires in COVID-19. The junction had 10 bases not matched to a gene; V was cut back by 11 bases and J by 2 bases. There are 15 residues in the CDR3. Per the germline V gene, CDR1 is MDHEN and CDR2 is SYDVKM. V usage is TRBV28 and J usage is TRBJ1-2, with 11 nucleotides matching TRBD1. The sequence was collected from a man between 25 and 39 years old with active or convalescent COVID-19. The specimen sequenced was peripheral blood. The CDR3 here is CASRVGTGGNYGYTF. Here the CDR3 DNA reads TGTGCCTCCCGGGTCGGGACAGGGGGGAACTATGGCTACACCTTC.